These 13 T cell receptor beta chains were sequenced from one sample in a study of early T cells in non-severe SARS-CoV-2 infection. TCRdb re-called the 5' RACE reads with MiXCR, one entry per CDR3 protein. The repertoire holds 52,000 or so distinct CDR3 sequences, about 6.1% seen once, with 5.5% to 6% in the top ten. The sequencing used whole blood, collected at baseline. These receptors originate from an adult who was a healthcare worker with PCR-confirmed SARS-CoV-2 infection or an uninfected control (not recorded which).

This clonotype was seen ten or more times. The gene calls are TRBV4-3 and TRBJ2-7; D ambiguous. The CDR3 covers 14 residues. Germline CDR1 is LGHNA and CDR2 is YSLEER. The ends were cut back, 0 bases at V and 2 bases at J, with 8 bases in the middle. The CDR3 loop reads CASSQDPVTYEQYF. In DNA form, the CDR3 reads TGCGCCAGCAGCCAAGATCCAGTGACCTACGAGCAGTACTTC.

There are a few counts of this clonotype. The junction departs from germline at one end; a sequencing error may be responsible. The chain has TRBV7-7 and TRBJ2-5; TRBD1 might be the D (6 bases). The CDR3 sequence is 13 residues long. Germline CDR1 and CDR2: SSHAT and FNYEAQ (reference sequence). The CDR3 DNA reads TGTGCTAGCAGCTTAAGGGGGAAAGAGACCCAGTACTTC. Translated: CASSLRGKETQYF.

This clonotype turned up a few times. The genes are TRBV11-2 and TRBJ1-5, with unresolved D. The CDR3 has 13 amino acids. Germline-derived CDR1 and CDR2 are SGHAT and FQNNGV. Trimming took 1 base from V and 7 from J, leaving 8 bases between them. The CDR3 bases are TGTGCCAGCAGCTTAGGATATGAGCAGCCCCAGCATTTT. This encodes CASSLGYEQPQHF. The variable domain in full, completed from reference TRBV11-2 and TRBJ1-5, reads EAGVAQSPRYKIIEKRQSVAFWCNPISGHATLYWYQQILGQGPKLLIQFQNNGVVDDSQLPKDRFSAERLKGVDSTLKIQPAKLEDSAVYLCASSLGYEQPQHFGDGTRLSIL.

This clonotype was recorded many times. This chain connects TRBV20-1 to TRBJ1-2; no clear D. CDR1 and CDR2 (germline): DFQATT, SNEGSKA (reference sequence). The CDR3 consists of 14 residues. With 3 bases removed from V and 4 bases from J, the gap between germline ends came to 15 bases. CDR3 in amino acids: CSARRVRRLYGYTF. In DNA form, the CDR3 reads TGCAGTGCTAGGAGGGTTAGGCGTCTCTATGGCTACACCTTC.

This clonotype showed up many times. CDR3 DNA sequence: TGTGCCAGCAGCCAAACCCGGGACAGCAATGAAAAACTGTTTTTT. It yields the protein CASSQTRDSNEKLFF. The V and J genes are TRBV4-2 and TRBJ1-4; 7 bases are shared with TRBD1. The V and J ends lost 2 bases and 5 bases, in that order; junction bases with no gene match: 5. From germline, CDR1 is LGHNA and CDR2 YNFKEQ. The CDR3 is 15 amino acids.

CDR3 region: CSARDRGETQYF. CDR3 in DNA: TGCAGTGCGAGGGACAGGGGAGAGACCCAGTACTTC. The chain uses TRBV20-1 and TRBJ2-5, with 10 bases fitting TRBD1. Unmatched junction bases numbered 2, after V lost 6 bases and J lost 4 bases. The CDR3 covers 12 residues. In germline, CDR1 is DFQATT, CDR2 SNEGSKA (reference sequence).

V and J are TRBV28 and TRBJ2-7; tentative D call: TRBD1 (6 bases). CDR1 MDHEN and CDR2 SYDVKM come from the germline V gene. Trimming took 4 bases from V and 0 from J, leaving 16 bases between them. CDR3 length: 16 amino acids. CDR3 DNA sequence: TGTGCCAGCAGTTCTCAAAAGGGACACCGCTCCTACGAGCAGTACTTC. It is translated as CASSSQKGHRSYEQYF.

This sequence joins TRBV18 and TRBJ1-4; D is uncertain. V shed 3 bases and J shed 5 bases, with 10 bases lying between them. This CDR3 is 14 amino acids long. In germline, CDR1 is KGHSH, CDR2 LQKENI. CDR3 bases: TGTGCCAGCTCACCGAGAGACACGAATGAAAAACTGTTTTTT. This gives the protein CASSPRDTNEKLFF.

This clonotype appeared many times. The chain employs TRBV7-2 and TRBJ2-1, with TRBD1 as a possible D gene (5 bases). The CDR3 is made up of 15 amino acids. Trimming removed 5 bases at V and 4 bases at J, with 15 bases between. From germline, CDR1 is SGHTA and CDR2 FQGNSA. The CDR3 region has the DNA TGTGCCAGCAGCCTAGGATGGGGCGCATACAATGAGCAGTTCTTC. It yields the protein CASSLGWGAYNEQFF.

For this clonotype: Possible read error: a much larger clone is one base away. The gene calls are TRBV30 and TRBJ2-7, with 8 bases that match TRBD1. This CDR3 contains 14 residues. The ends lost 7 bases at V and 2 bases at J; junction bases unmatched: 10. CDR1 and CDR2 from the germline V gene are GTSNPN and SVGIG (reference sequence). CDR3 amino acids: CASQTRTGPYEQYF. CDR3 DNA sequence: TGTGCCTCCCAGACCAGGACAGGGCCCTACGAGCAGTACTTC.

V usage is TRBV10-3 and J usage is TRBJ2-3, with a possible D match to TRBD1 (6 bases). The CDR3 runs to 15 residues. The germline V gene encodes CDR1 ENHRY and CDR2 SYGVKD. Trimming stripped 4 bases from V and 4 bases from J, with 15 bases between. The CDR3 nucleotides read TGTGCCATCAGTGTGGGGCAGGGGATCTCAGATACGCAGTATTTT. Translation gives CAISVGQGISDTQYF.

This clonotype was seen at least ten times. The rearrangement joins TRBV19 to TRBJ1-5; no reliable D call. Between the trimmed V and J ends, which lost 4 bases and 3 bases, there was a span of 7 bases. The germline CDR1 and CDR2 sequences are LNHDA and SQIVND (reference sequence). The CDR3 covers 13 residues. The CDR3 region has the DNA TGTGCCAGTAGTAATTGGAACAATCAGCCCCAGCATTTT. The encoded protein is CASSNWNNQPQHF.

This clonotype was picked up many times. The V and J genes are TRBV12-3 or TRBV12-4 and TRBJ2-1, with TRBD1 matching 11 bases. V was pared by 7 bases and J by 7 bases, with 6 bases of the junction left unmatched. There are 14 residues in the CDR3. As DNA, the CDR3 is TGTGCCAGCACCGGGACAGGGGGTCCGAATGAGCAGTTCTTC. Translating gives CASTGTGGPNEQFF.